This T cell receptor (beta chain) was profiled in a study of shared clonotypes between healthy human individuals. Whole-study context: The plates for each donor numbered three CD4 naive, three CD4 memory, two CD8 naive and one CD8 memory.

Here immunoSEQ multiplex PCR was the method, and the copy in TCRdb shows in-frame clones only, minus some. Of about 92,000 clones in the sample, 60% to 75% were seen once. Germline CDR1 SGHDN, CDR2 FVKESK. Losses at the gene ends were 2 bases for V and 6 bases for J; bases not matched to a gene: 12. The CDR3 covers 16 residues. This TCR came from a young man in good health. Sequenced material: memory CD8+ T cells sorted from blood. Subset specified: CD45RO+ cells pooled with CCR7-negative TemRA cells. V gene TRBV14 combines with J gene TRBJ2-7; 8 bases are a match to TRBD2. The CDR3 protein is CASSQRTGTRGSEQYF. The CDR3 DNA reads as TGTGCCAGCAGCCAACGCACCGGGACTAGGGGGAGCGAGCAGTACTTC. Full variable domain (missing parts from reference TRBV14 and TRBJ2-7): EAGVTQFPSHSVIEKGQTVTLRCDPISGHDNLYWYRRVMGKEIKFLLHFVKESKQDESGMPNNRFLAERTGGTYSTLKVQPAELEDSGVYFCASSQRTGTRGSEQYFGPGTRLTVT.